This T cell receptor (beta chain) was profiled in a study of cytomegalovirus exposure and HLA in healthy donors. General study points: The authors excluded some V segments, including TRBV6-2 and TRBV6-3, as indistinguishable. The authors judged a highly shared variant cluster likely a sequencing artifact. The study had only CMV serostatus as immune exposure information. Under in vitro conditions, three CMV-associated chains were confirmed as specific for CMV antigens.

PCR was performed using 60 Vbeta and 13 Jbeta primers. Generated by immunoSEQ multiplex PCR, the TCRdb table keeps only in-frame clones and is missing some. The data contain roughly 120,000 clones, roughly a tenth of them singletons. This CDR3 spans 16 amino acids. The germline CDR1 and CDR2 sequences are LGHNA and YNFKEQ. The V and J ends lost 7 bases and 2 bases, in that order; junction bases with no gene match: 11. Concerning this clone: The antigen is not known.

The chain links TRBV4-2 to TRBJ2-1; 7 bases map to TRBD2. This clonotype originated in a man aged 30 to 39 in good health and CMV-seronegative. Specimen: PBMCs. CDR3 nucleotide sequence: TGTGCCAGCAAACTGGGGGGGAGGAACGCCTACAATGAGCAGTTCTTC. Translation: CASKLGGRNAYNEQFF.